Each of the 20 T cell receptor beta chains below was sequenced from the same sample in a study of T cell responses to AZD1222 COVID-19 vaccine (dated by TCRdb to the early 2020s). The library was made by the immunoSEQ multiplex PCR assay. In TCRdb, the immuneACCESS table is reduced to in-frame sequences with V and J assigned. These tables do not hold every clone; where another copy was compared, an unresolved V gene accounts for under half, and the others remain unexplained. This sample is represented by around 150,000 clones; 88% of them were singletons. Roughly 5.5% of the sample lies in the top ten. The time point label on this specimen signifies: baseline before first vaccination. Sequences were derived from peripheral blood, sampled on day 0 of AZD1222 vaccination. These receptors came from an adult in good health.

The chain joins TRBV12-5 to TRBJ2-2; D is possibly TRBD1 (6 bases). CDR1 and CDR2 from the germline V gene are LGHNT and FRNRAP. This CDR3 has 19 residues. V was trimmed by 1 base and J by 5 bases, leaving 23 bases between them. The CDR3 nucleotides are TGTGCTAGTGGTTTGGGTACTGATCTGGGGGCGTTGCGGACCGGGGAGCTGTTTTTT. It is translated as CASGLGTDLGALRTGELFF.

This chain links TRBV30 with TRBJ1-6; maybe TRBD1 (5 bases). The CDR3 runs 14 residues. In germline, CDR1 is GTSNPN, CDR2 SVGIG (reference sequence). Trimming removed 2 bases at V and 5 bases at J, with 10 bases between. In nucleotides, the CDR3 is TGTGCCTGGAGTAAAGGGGTTAATAATTCACCCCTCCACTTT. Translated, it gives CAWSKGVNNSPLHF.

The chain combines TRBV5-1 with TRBJ1-4; a possible D gene is TRBD1 (6 bases). The V end lost 6 bases, the J end lost 0 bases, and 12 bases lay between the germline ends. This CDR3 comprises 15 residues. Germline V gives CDR1 SGHRS, CDR2 YFSETQ. The CDR3 is CASKNQGSTNEKLFF. The CDR3 bases are TGCGCCAGCAAAAACCAGGGGTCAACTAATGAAAAACTGTTTTTT.

V and J are TRBV28 and TRBJ1-2; D call uncertain. Germline CDR1 MDHEN, CDR2 SYDVKM. CDR3 length equals 16 residues. The ends were cut back, 3 bases at V and 4 bases at J, with 18 bases in the middle. CDR3 DNA: TGTGCCAGCAGTTTTGAGTTTCGGTTTCCCGGCTATGGCTACACCTTC. Translating it yields CASSFEFRFPGYGYTF.

DNA of the CDR3: TGTGCCAGCAGGGCAAGGGGGGGCCTAGGCCTCAATGAGCAGTTCTTC. It translates to CASRARGGLGLNEQFF. The chain has TRBV27 and TRBJ2-1; a possible D gene is TRBD2 (7 bases). This CDR3 region has 16 residues. Trimming stripped 6 bases from V and 6 bases from J, with 21 bases between. Per the germline V gene, CDR1 is MNHEY and CDR2 is SMNVEV (reference sequence).

The genes are TRBV4-3 and TRBJ2-7; D may be TRBD2 (6 bases). This CDR3 has 14 residues. The germline CDR1 and CDR2 sequences are LGHNA and YSLEER. Trimming took 4 bases from V and 9 from J, leaving 19 bases between them. The CDR3 here is CASSPDPSGRGQYF. CDR3 DNA sequence: TGCGCCAGCAGCCCAGACCCCTCAGGGCGGGGGCAGTACTTC.

This chain joins TRBV7-9 and TRBJ1-3; 8 bases match TRBD1. This CDR3 has 15 residues. The trim removed 6 bases at V and 3 bases at J, leaving 7 bases unmatched. Looked up from germline, CDR1 is SEHNR and CDR2 is FQNEAQ (reference sequence). The CDR3 DNA is TGTGCCAGCAGTTACGACGGACAGGGTGGAAACACCATATATTTT. Protein: CASSYDGQGGNTIYF.

By sample share, this clone is large. The chain couples TRBV27 to TRBJ1-1; D possibly corresponds to TRBD1 (6 bases). Trimming left V 5 bases short and J 8 bases short, with 24 bases between. This CDR3 is 16 amino acids long. CDR1 and CDR2 (germline): MNHEY, SMNVEV (reference sequence). CDR3 in amino acids: CASSTLPIGQPREAFF. The CDR3 bases are TGTGCCAGCAGTACCCTCCCGATCGGACAGCCCCGCGAAGCTTTCTTT.

The chain has TRBV5-1 and TRBJ1-6; no firm D call. Trimming left V 0 bases short and J 0 bases short, with 7 bases between. The CDR3 is made up of 16 amino acids. Germline-derived CDR1 and CDR2 are SGHRS and YFSETQ. CDR3 sequence reads: CASSLVASSYNSPLHF. The CDR3, as DNA: TGCGCCAGCAGCTTGGTGGCGAGCTCCTATAATTCACCCCTCCACTTT.

The genes are TRBV5-1 and TRBJ1-1; perhaps TRBD1 as D (5 bases). The V end was cut by 2 bases, the J end by 0 bases, with 8 bases between. Per germline, CDR1 SGHRS and CDR2 YFSETQ. The CDR3 sequence is 14 residues long. The CDR3 DNA sequence: TGCGCCAGCAGCTTCCGGGGGATGAACACTGAAGCTTTCTTT. Its protein is CASSFRGMNTEAFF.

V gene TRBV19 combines with J gene TRBJ1-2; D is undetermined. CDR3 size: 15 residues. V was pared by 3 bases and J by 1 base, with 12 bases between. The V gene's germline CDR1 is LNHDA and CDR2 SQIVND (reference sequence). CDR3 protein: CASSIVATGNYGYTF. In DNA form, the CDR3 reads TGTGCCAGTAGTATCGTCGCAACGGGTAACTATGGCTACACCTTC.

This clone was counted once. The chain carries TRBV7-9 and TRBJ2-6; D not resolved. CDR3 length: 13 residues. Germline CDR1 reads SEHNR; CDR2 reads FQNEAQ (reference sequence). Trimming removed 5 bases from V and 0 bases from J, with 2 bases in between. Here the CDR3 reads CASSPSGANVLTF. The DNA of the CDR3 is TGTGCCAGCAGCCCCTCTGGGGCCAACGTCCTGACTTTC.

The chain recombines TRBV6-1 with TRBJ1-2; D is uncertain. V lost 3 bases and J lost 2, with 7 bases in between. The CDR3 loop spans 13 amino acids. The germline V gene encodes CDR1 MNHNS and CDR2 SASEGT. In nucleotides, the CDR3 is TGTGCCAGCAGTGAGTCCGAGAACTATGGCTACACCTTC. Its translation is CASSESENYGYTF.

The V and J genes are TRBV4-3 and TRBJ2-3, with D hard to call. Germline V CDR1 and CDR2: LGHNA, YSLEER. V was cut by 2 bases and J by 1 base, with 7 bases left in between. This CDR3 region has 14 residues. CDR3 in amino acids: CASSQRAGTDTQYF. The CDR3 DNA sequence: TGCGCCAGCAGCCAAAGGGCGGGCACAGATACGCAGTATTTT.

The genes are TRBV27 and TRBJ1-5; D gene ambiguous. The germline gives CDR1 MNHEY, CDR2 SMNVEV (reference sequence). This CDR3 is built from 15 residues. The V and J ends lost 0 bases and 3 bases respectively, with 9 bases between them. The CDR3 protein is CASSLSIQNNQPQHF. The CDR3 coding sequence is TGTGCCAGCAGTTTATCGATACAGAACAATCAGCCCCAGCATTTT.

The chain has TRBV28 and TRBJ1-4, with 10 positions matching TRBD1. Germline V gene sequence: CDR1 MDHEN, CDR2 SYDVKM. This CDR3 spans 15 amino acids. J was trimmed by 8 bases and V by 2 bases; bases with no gene match: 5. For the CDR3, the DNA is TGTGCCAGCAGTTTAGCGACAGGGGGCAGGGAAAAACTGTTTTTT. Amino acid sequence: CASSLATGGREKLFF.

This sequence joins TRBV18 and TRBJ1-2, with unresolved D. V lost 6 bases and J lost 12, with 17 bases in between. The CDR3 is 12 residues long. Germline V lookup: CDR1 KGHSH, CDR2 LQKENI. CDR3 in DNA: TGTGCCAGCTCCCACGGGCAAGCCCGTGACACCTTC. Translating it yields CASSHGQARDTF. The full variable domain, completed using reference TRBV18 and TRBJ1-2, is NAGVMQNPRHLVRRRGQEARLRCSPMKGHSHVYWYRQLPEEGLKFMVYLQKENIIDESGMPKERFSAEFPKEGPSILRIQQVVRGDSAAYFCASSHGQARDTFGSGTRLTVV.

V and J are TRBV5-6 and TRBJ2-1; 7 bases agree with TRBD1. Germline CDR1 and CDR2: SGHDT and YYEEEE. CDR3 length: 15 amino acids. The V and J ends lost 4 bases and 9 bases, in that order; junction bases with no gene match: 13. CDR3 coding DNA: TGTGCCAGCAGCATGTACGACAGGGTCCTTAGTGAGCAGTTCTTC. Protein sequence: CASSMYDRVLSEQFF.

This chain connects TRBV6-5 to TRBJ2-2; D is possibly TRBD1 (6 bases). The CDR3 spans 16 residues. The ends were cut back, 1 base at V and 5 bases at J, with 14 bases in the middle. Germline CDR1 MNHEY, CDR2 SVGAGI. CDR3 amino acids: CASSYWQGPGTGELFF. CDR3 DNA sequence: TGTGCCAGCAGTTACTGGCAGGGGCCAGGAACCGGGGAGCTGTTTTTT.

The gene calls are TRBV3-1 (or the pseudogene TRBV3-2) and TRBJ2-7, with D hard to call. This CDR3 comprises 14 residues. In germline, CDR1 is LGHDT, CDR2 YNNKEL (reference sequence). Trimming pared 0 bases from V and 7 bases from J, leaving 13 bases between. The CDR3 DNA reads TGTGCCAGCAGCCAAGATTTCCCCACCGGGGAGCAGTACTTC. It yields the protein CASSQDFPTGEQYF.